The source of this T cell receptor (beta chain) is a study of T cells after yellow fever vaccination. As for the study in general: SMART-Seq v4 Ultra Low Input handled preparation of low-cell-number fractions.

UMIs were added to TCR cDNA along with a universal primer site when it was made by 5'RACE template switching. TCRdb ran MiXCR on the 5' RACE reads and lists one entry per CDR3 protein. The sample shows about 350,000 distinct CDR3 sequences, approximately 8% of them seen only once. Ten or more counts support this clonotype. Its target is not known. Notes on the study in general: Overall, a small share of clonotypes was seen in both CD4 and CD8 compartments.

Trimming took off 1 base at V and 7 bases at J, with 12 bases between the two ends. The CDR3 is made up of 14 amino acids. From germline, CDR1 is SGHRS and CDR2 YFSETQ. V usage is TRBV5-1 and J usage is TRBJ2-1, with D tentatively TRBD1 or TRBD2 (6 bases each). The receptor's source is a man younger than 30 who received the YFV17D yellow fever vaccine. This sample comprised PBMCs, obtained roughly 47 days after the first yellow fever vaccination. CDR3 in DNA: TGCGCCAGCAGCTTGTGGGGGGCTGCGAATGAGCAGTTCTTC. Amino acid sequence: CASSLWGAANEQFF.